This T cell receptor beta chain appears in the sequencing data of a study of draining lymph node invasion in breast cancer. MiXCR, run by TCRdb on the bulk RNA-seq reads, gives a single entry per CDR3 protein. The sample lists about 2,900 distinct CDR3 sequences, about three quarters seen once, with roughly 9.3% in the top ten. Unmatched junction bases numbered 11, after V lost 4 bases and J lost 0 bases. CDR3 size: 17 residues. Per germline, CDR1 WNHNN and CDR2 SYGVQD (reference sequence). Memory conventional CD4 T cells were sorted as CD4+ CD45RA- CD25- cells. Source material: sorted memory CD4+ effector T cells from a lymph node. This receptor was taken from a female donor with luminal breast cancer. The chain links TRBV10-1 to TRBJ2-7, with 8 bases fitting TRBD2. CDR3 coding DNA: TGCGCCAGCAGTGGGCCGGTAGCGGGGAAGAGCTCCTACGAGCAGTACTTC. Its protein product is CASSGPVAGKSSYEQYF.